This T cell receptor (beta chain) came from a study of OX40 agonist ivuxolimab in advanced cancers. Study-wide findings and caveats: Expanded clones were, on average, more numerous among CD8+ T cells than CD4+. Among the lowest peripheral clonal expansion occurred in 0.1-3.0 mg/kg partial responders.

In its sample, this clone was seen once. Its cognate antigen is unknown. Germline CDR1 MGHRA, CDR2 YSYEKL. Trimming took 11 bases from V and 2 from J, leaving 15 bases between them. This CDR3 comprises 13 residues. Libraries were prepared by immunoSEQ multiplex PCR; TCRdb keeps only in-frame clonotypes and omits some of them. The sample lists roughly 15,000 clones, roughly three quarters seen once, with about 39% in the top ten. This sample comprised CD4+ or CD8+ T cells sorted from blood, obtained in a trial of the OX40 agonist ivuxolimab. V and J are TRBV4-1 and TRBJ2-5, with a tentative D call TRBD2 (6 bases). The clonotype originates from an adult with an advanced solid tumor such as melanoma, head and neck, liver or kidney cancer. In nucleotides, the CDR3 is TGCGCCTCCTGGGACTTCCTTCAAGAGACCCAGTACTTC. Encoded protein: CASWDFLQETQYF.